Listed below are T cell receptor beta chains from one sample, sequenced in a study of cytomegalovirus exposure and HLA in healthy donors. Here immunoSEQ multiplex PCR was the method, and the copy in TCRdb shows in-frame clones only, minus some. The repertoire includes roughly 290,000 clones, roughly 90% of them detected once, and about 2.5% sits in the top ten. Specimen: PBMCs. These receptors all stem from a woman under 30 in good health and CMV-seronegative. Each CDR3 is given with its conserved first and last residue. A D gene is named only where the DNA matches it firmly. A row's size may be missing; if present it is once, few, many or a size class.

v_call	cdr3_length	clone_size	j_call	d_call	cdr3_nt	cdr3_aa
TRBV5-1	13	NA	TRBJ1-4	NA	TGCGCCAGCAGACAAATCTCTAATGAAAAACTGTTTTTT	CASRQISNEKLFF
TRBV2	17	NA	TRBJ1-6	NA	TGTGCCAGCATAGATTGGGAGACGAGCTCCTATAATTCCCCCCTCCACTTT	CASIDWETSSYNSPLHF
TRBV6-1	14	NA	TRBJ2-4	TRBD1	TGTGCCAGCAGTCGGGACAGCCACCGGAGCATTCAGTACTTC	CASSRDSHRSIQYF
TRBV6-5	15	NA	TRBJ1-1	TRBD1	TGTGCCAGCAGTTACCAGACAGGGATGAACACTGAAGCTTTCTTT	CASSYQTGMNTEAFF
TRBV27	15	NA	TRBJ2-7	TRBD2	TGTGCCAGCAGTTTAACCGGGACTAGTTTCTACGAGCAGTACTTC	CASSLTGTSFYEQYF
TRBV21-1	16	NA	TRBJ1-5	NA	TGTGCCAGCAGCAAAGGCCCGACAGGGCCCAATCAGCCCCAGCATTTT	CASSKGPTGPNQPQHF
TRBV6-5	13	NA	TRBJ2-2	NA	TGTGCCAGCAGTTATTACGGCACCGGGGAGCTGTTTTTT	CASSYYGTGELFF
TRBV9	14	NA	TRBJ2-5	NA	TGTGCCAGCTCCCCCGCGGGGAACCAAGAGACCCAGTACTTC	CASSPAGNQETQYF
TRBV19	15	NA	TRBJ1-2	TRBD1	TGTGCCAGTAGTCCCGGACAGGGGTTCACCTATGGCTACACCTTC	CASSPGQGFTYGYTF
TRBV7-2	15	NA	TRBJ2-1	TRBD2	TGTGCCAGCAGCTTAGCAGTAGCGGGGGATTGGGAACAGTTCTTC	CASSLAVAGDWEQFF
TRBV12-5	19	NA	TRBJ2-4	NA	TGTGCTAGTGGTTTGGACCCGAAAGAAGTGAGGCTAGCCAAAAACATTCAGTACTTC	CASGLDPKEVRLAKNIQYF
TRBV10-3	15	NA	TRBJ2-1	TRBD1	TGTGCCATCAGTGTGACAGGGAGCTCCTACAATGAGCAGTTCTTC	CAISVTGSSYNEQFF
TRBV5-1	15	NA	TRBJ2-7	TRBD1	TGCGCCAGCAGGGTGGGGGACAGGTCTAGGAACGAGCAGTACTTC	CASRVGDRSRNEQYF
TRBV6-4	15	NA	TRBJ1-2	TRBD1	TGTGCCAGTCGATACCGGGACAGGGGGAACTATGGCTACACCTTC	CASRYRDRGNYGYTF
TRBV9	17	NA	TRBJ2-1	TRBD2	TGTGCCAGCAGCGTAGGTAGCGGGGGCAGCTCCTACAATGAGCAGTTCTTC	CASSVGSGGSSYNEQFF
TRBV7-3	13	NA	TRBJ2-7	NA	TGTGCCAGCAGCTCACAGGGAATGGGCGAGCAGTACTTC	CASSSQGMGEQYF
TRBV11-2	17	NA	TRBJ1-2	TRBD1	TGTGCCAGCAGCTTAGTCCCGTGGCAGCAGGGGGAATATGGCTACACCTTC	CASSLVPWQQGEYGYTF
TRBV7-3	15	NA	TRBJ2-4	TRBD2	TGTGCCAGCAGCTTAATGGGGGGGGAGAGAGACATTCAGTACTTC	CASSLMGGERDIQYF
TRBV11-2	16	NA	TRBJ1-2	TRBD1	TGTGCCAGCAGCTTAGTGGGTCGGGCAGGGGGCGATGGCTACACCTTC	CASSLVGRAGGDGYTF
TRBV2	14	NA	TRBJ2-3	TRBD2	TGTGCCAGCAGTATGAGCGGGGGGCGGGATACGCAGTATTTT	CASSMSGGRDTQYF
TRBV7-9	13	NA	TRBJ2-5	NA	TGTGCCAGCAGCTTCCGGGACACCATCACCCAGTACTTC	CASSFRDTITQYF
TRBV5-1	13	NA	TRBJ1-1	NA	TGCGCCAGCAGCTTGCGGGGGGGCACTGAAGCTTTCTTT	CASSLRGGTEAFF
TRBV10-3	15	once	TRBJ1-2	TRBD1	TGTGCCATCAGTGAGTCGGGGACAGGGGACTATGGCTACACCTTC	CAISESGTGDYGYTF
TRBV14	12	NA	TRBJ2-7	NA	TGTGCCAGCAGCCAAGATTGGTACGAGCAGTACTTC	CASSQDWYEQYF
TRBV2	15	NA	TRBJ1-5	TRBD1	TGTGCCAGCAGTGTAGACAGGGGAGGCAATCAGCCCCAGCATTTT	CASSVDRGGNQPQHF
TRBV29-1	13	once	TRBJ1-1	NA	TGCAGCGTTGGGGGCACGCTCAACACTGAAGCTTTCTTT	CSVGGTLNTEAFF
TRBV18	14	NA	TRBJ1-2	TRBD1	TGTGCCAGCTCACCGGGACAGGGTGTCTCTGGCTACACCTTC	CASSPGQGVSGYTF
TRBV18	17	NA	TRBJ2-6	NA	TGTGCCAGCTCACCACTAGCGCAGATCTCTGGGGCCAACGTCCTGACTTTC	CASSPLAQISGANVLTF
TRBV9	15	NA	TRBJ1-6	NA	TGTGCCAGCAGCGTAGACCCGGGGGGGGCTTCACCCCTCCACTTT	CASSVDPGGASPLHF
TRBV7-3	14	NA	TRBJ1-1	NA	TGTGCCAGCAGCTTAACCAGGGAGAACACTGAAGCTTTCTTT	CASSLTRENTEAFF
TRBV9	12	NA	TRBJ1-6	TRBD1	TGTGCCAGCAGCGTAACAGGGGCACCCCTCCACTTT	CASSVTGAPLHF
TRBV19	15	NA	TRBJ1-5	NA	TGTGCCAGTAGTATAGTAGGGGAGGACAATCAGCCCCAGCATTTT	CASSIVGEDNQPQHF
TRBV5-1	15	NA	TRBJ2-1	TRBD2	TGCGCCAGCAGCTTGGGTAGCGGGGCCTACAATGAGCAGTTCTTC	CASSLGSGAYNEQFF